These T cell receptor beta chains were read from a single sample in a study of T-cell reconstitution after alpha-beta-depleted transplantation in children. TCRdb recomputed calls from the PCR reads with MiXCR, one row per CDR3 protein. The sample lists a few hundred thousand distinct CDR3 sequences, roughly a quarter occurring once. The specimen was PBMCs, collected before TCRalphabeta/CD19-depleted stem cell transplant. The receptors were sampled from a boy less than two years old with Wiskott-Aldrich syndrome, due to receive a stem cell transplant. CDR3s include the opening cysteine and the closing phenylalanine or tryptophan. D genes are given only for firm matches. Clone size is given for some rows only: seen once, a few or many times, or a class if the clone is expanded.

abundance,d_gene,j_gene,v_gene,CDR3nt,CDR3aa
NA,NA,TRBJ2-3,TRBV24-1,TGTGCCACCAGTGATTTGGCGTGCCCTTGGATAGTCTGCACAGATACGCAGTATTTT,CATSDLACPWIVCTDTQYF
few,NA,TRBJ2-7,TRBV5-1,TGCGCCAGCAGCTTCGACAGGGGGCCTAGCGGGAGCTCCTACGAGCAGTACTTC,CASSFDRGPSGSSYEQYF
few,NA,TRBJ2-1,TRBV10-3,TGTGCCATCAGTGAGCCGGGGGGCAGGCCCGGATACAATGAGCAGTTCTTC,CAISEPGGRPGYNEQFF
NA,NA,TRBJ2-3,TRBV5-1,TGCGCCAGCAGCTTGGCGGGAGTCGCTAGCACAGATACGCAGTATTTT,CASSLAGVASTDTQYF
few,TRBD1,TRBJ2-7,TRBV12-3/TRBV12-4,TGTGCCAGCAGTACAGACAGGGAACGGACCTACGAGCAGTACTTC,CASSTDRERTYEQYF
few,NA,TRBJ1-5,TRBV5-5,TGTGCCAGCAGCTCGGACTCGCATGGGCCCCAGCATTTT,CASSSDSHGPQHF
few,NA,TRBJ1-2,TRBV6-1,TGTGCCAGCAGCCTCCCGGGACCGATTAACTATGGCTACACCTTC,CASSLPGPINYGYTF
NA,TRBD2,TRBJ2-3,TRBV12-3/TRBV12-4,TGTGCCAGCAAGACCGGGACTAGCGGGTTCTCAGATACGCAGTATTTT,CASKTGTSGFSDTQYF
NA,NA,TRBJ1-5,TRBV5-5,TGTGCCAGCAGCTTGGGCCCGGGCGCCCAGCCCCAGCATTTT,CASSLGPGAQPQHF
NA,NA,TRBJ1-1,TRBV20-1,TGCAGTGCTAGATGGCAGGGTTCTTTTTCGGAAGCTTTCTTT,CSARWQGSFSEAFF
NA,NA,TRBJ2-5,TRBV24-1,TGTGCCACCAGTACAGGGAAAGGAGAGACCCAGTACTTC,CATSTGKGETQYF
NA,TRBD1,TRBJ2-1,TRBV7-3,TGTGCCAGCAGCTTAACCGCCGGGACAGATCCCTACAATGAGCAGTTCTTC,CASSLTAGTDPYNEQFF
few,TRBD2,TRBJ2-1,TRBV29-1,TGCAGCCTCCTCAGCCTAGCGGGACCACTCAATGAGCAGTTCTTC,CSLLSLAGPLNEQFF
NA,TRBD1,TRBJ2-7,TRBV5-1,TGCGCCAGCAGCTTGGGTCAGGGGGCGACCTACGAGCAGTACTTC,CASSLGQGATYEQYF
few,TRBD2,TRBJ2-7,TRBV20-1,TGCAGTGCTACCCTAGCGGGAGCCGTCTACGAGCAGTACTTC,CSATLAGAVYEQYF
few,NA,TRBJ2-3,TRBV24-1,TGTGCCACCAGCCCGCCCCAGGGGGATACGCAGTATTTT,CATSPPQGDTQYF
NA,TRBD2,TRBJ2-6,TRBV27,TGTGCCAGCAGTTTATTGGCGGGAGTAGCAGGGGCCAACGTCCTGACTTTC,CASSLLAGVAGANVLTF
few,TRBD1,TRBJ1-4,TRBV14,TGTGCCAGCAGCCAAGTGCTAGGGGGCACCTCTAATGAAAAACTGTTTTTT,CASSQVLGGTSNEKLFF
NA,TRBD1,TRBJ2-7,TRBV5-1,TGCGCCAGCAGCTTGGCCGAGACAGGGTCCTACGAGCAGTACTTC,CASSLAETGSYEQYF
few,TRBD1,TRBJ2-3,TRBV5-1,TGCGCCAGCAGCTTGAACAGGGGGTACACAGATACGCAGTATTTT,CASSLNRGYTDTQYF
NA,TRBD1,TRBJ1-1,TRBV6-5,TGTGCCAGCAGTTACAGGGGGCTCGGGAACACTGAAGCTTTCTTT,CASSYRGLGNTEAFF
NA,TRBD1,TRBJ2-5,TRBV12-3/TRBV12-4,TGTGCCAGCAGTTTGACAGGGTCGAAGAGGACCCAGTACTTC,CASSLTGSKRTQYF
NA,TRBD2,TRBJ2-1,TRBV20-1,TGCAGTGCTAGAGATCTCGGGACTAAGTACAATGAGCAGTTCTTC,CSARDLGTKYNEQFF
NA,NA,TRBJ2-3,TRBV4-1,TGCGCCAGCAGCCCGGGATGGAGAAGCACAGATACGCAGTATTTT,CASSPGWRSTDTQYF
few,TRBD1,TRBJ2-5,TRBV20-1,TGCAGTGCTAGAGACTTACAGGGGCAAGAGACCCAGTACTTC,CSARDLQGQETQYF
once,NA,TRBJ2-2,TRBV14,TGTGCCAGCAGCCAAGCCCGACGCGGGACCGGGGAGCTGTTTTTT,CASSQARRGTGELFF
few,NA,TRBJ1-2,TRBV27,TGTGCCAGCAGTTTGGAGGGAAACCCGACTAACTATGGCTACACCTTC,CASSLEGNPTNYGYTF
NA,TRBD2,TRBJ2-1,TRBV20-1,TGCAGTGCTAGGGGAAGCGGGAGGGACAATGAGCAGTTCTTC,CSARGSGRDNEQFF